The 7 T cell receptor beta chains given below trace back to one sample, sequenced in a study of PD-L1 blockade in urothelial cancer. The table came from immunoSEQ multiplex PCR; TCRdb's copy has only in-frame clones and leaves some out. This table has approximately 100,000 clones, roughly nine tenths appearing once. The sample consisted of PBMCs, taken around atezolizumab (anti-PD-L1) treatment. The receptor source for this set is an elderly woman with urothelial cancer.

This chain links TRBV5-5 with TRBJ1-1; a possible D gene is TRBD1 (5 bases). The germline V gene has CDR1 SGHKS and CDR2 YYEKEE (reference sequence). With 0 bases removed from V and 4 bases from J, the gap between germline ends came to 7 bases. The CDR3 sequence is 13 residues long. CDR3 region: CASSLEGLTEAFF. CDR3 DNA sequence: TGTGCCAGCAGCTTGGAGGGGCTCACTGAAGCTTTCTTT.

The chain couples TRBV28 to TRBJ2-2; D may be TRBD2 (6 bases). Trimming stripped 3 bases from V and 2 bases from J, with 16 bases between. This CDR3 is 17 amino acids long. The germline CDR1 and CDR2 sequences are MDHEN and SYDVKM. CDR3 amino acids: CASSLNAGSANTGELFF. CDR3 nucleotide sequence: TGTGCCAGCAGTTTGAACGCGGGGAGCGCTAACACCGGGGAGCTGTTTTTT.

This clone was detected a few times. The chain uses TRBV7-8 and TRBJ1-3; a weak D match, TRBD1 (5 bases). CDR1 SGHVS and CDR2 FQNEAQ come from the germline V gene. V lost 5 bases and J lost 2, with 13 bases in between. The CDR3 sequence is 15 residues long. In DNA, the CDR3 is TGTGCCAGCAGCCTAGTGGCGGGGGCTGGAAACACCATATATTTT. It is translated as CASSLVAGAGNTIYF.

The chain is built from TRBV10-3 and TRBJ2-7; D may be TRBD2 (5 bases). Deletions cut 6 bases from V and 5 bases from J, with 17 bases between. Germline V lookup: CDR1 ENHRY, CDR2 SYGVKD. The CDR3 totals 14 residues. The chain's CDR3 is CAISPREWGDEQYF. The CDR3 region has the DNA TGTGCCATCAGCCCTAGGGAATGGGGAGACGAGCAGTACTTC.

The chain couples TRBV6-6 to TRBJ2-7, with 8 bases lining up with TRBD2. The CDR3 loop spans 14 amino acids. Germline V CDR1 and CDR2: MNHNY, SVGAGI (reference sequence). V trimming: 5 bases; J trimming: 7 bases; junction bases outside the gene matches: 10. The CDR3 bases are TGTGCCAGCAGTCCCAGCGGGAGTAGCGGGGAGCAGTACTTC. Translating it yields CASSPSGSSGEQYF.

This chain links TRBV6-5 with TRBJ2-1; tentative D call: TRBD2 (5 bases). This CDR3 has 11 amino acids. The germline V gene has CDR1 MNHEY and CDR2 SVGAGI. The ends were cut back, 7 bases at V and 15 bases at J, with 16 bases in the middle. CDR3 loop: CASTSGGRMFF. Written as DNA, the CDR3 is TGTGCCAGCACCTCCGGAGGCCGAATGTTCTTC.

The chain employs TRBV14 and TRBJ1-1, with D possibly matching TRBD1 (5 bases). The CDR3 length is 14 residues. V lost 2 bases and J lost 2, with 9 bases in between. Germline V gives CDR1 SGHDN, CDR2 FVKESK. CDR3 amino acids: CASSQPTANTEAFF. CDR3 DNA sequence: TGTGCCAGCAGCCAACCGACAGCAAACACTGAAGCTTTCTTT. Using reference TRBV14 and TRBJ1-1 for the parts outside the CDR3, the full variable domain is EAGVTQFPSHSVIEKGQTVTLRCDPISGHDNLYWYRRVMGKEIKFLLHFVKESKQDESGMPNNRFLAERTGGTYSTLKVQPAELEDSGVYFCASSQPTANTEAFFGQGTRLTVV.